These 25 T cell receptor beta chains originate from one sample sequenced in a study of blood T cell repertoires in COVID-19. This table comes from immunoSEQ multiplex PCR, and its TCRdb copy is limited to in-frame clones, with some not included. The table lists some 60,000 clones, more than 85% of them singletons. Sequencing used peripheral blood. The receptors were gathered from a man aged 55-75 years with acute or convalescent COVID-19.

The rearrangement joins TRBV6-5 to TRBJ1-5; D unresolved. Germline V CDR1 and CDR2: MNHEY, SVGAGI. V gave up 4 bases and J gave up 3 bases, with 10 bases separating them. The CDR3 totals 14 residues. CDR3 bases: TGTGCCAGCAGTTCCGGGAGTACCAATCAGCCCCAGCATTTT. Its protein product is CASSSGSTNQPQHF.

The J gene is TRBJ2-2, the V gene TRBV4-1; perhaps TRBD1 as D (5 bases). V was pared by 4 bases and J by 4 bases, with 22 bases between. The V gene's germline CDR1 is MGHRA and CDR2 YSYEKL. This CDR3 comprises 18 residues. CDR3 DNA: TGCGCCAGCAGCCCACCGAACCAAGGGGCAAGGGCCACCGGGGAGCTGTTTTTT. It yields the protein CASSPPNQGARATGELFF.

The rearrangement links TRBV24-1 to TRBJ2-7, with D possibly TRBD2 on 5 matching bases. In germline, CDR1 is KGHDR, CDR2 SFDVKD. Deletions cut 1 base from V and 6 bases from J, with 6 bases between. CDR3 length equals 12 residues. The CDR3 nucleotides are TGTGCCACCAGTGATTTTGGACTCGAGCAGTACTTC. It translates to CATSDFGLEQYF.

The chain uses TRBV12-3 or TRBV12-4 and TRBJ1-5; possible D gene TRBD1, 5 bases. The CDR3 loop spans 13 amino acids. Trimming removed 3 bases from V and 9 bases from J, with 12 bases in between. CDR3 amino acids: CASSLGQLGPQHF. The CDR3 coding sequence is TGTGCCAGCAGTTTGGGGCAGTTGGGGCCCCAGCATTTT.

This clone was observed a handful of times. The rearrangement uses TRBV6-2 or TRBV6-3 and TRBJ2-1; D unclear. Trimming stripped 0 bases from V and 10 bases from J, with 10 bases between. This CDR3 contains 13 residues. CDR1 MNHEY and CDR2 SVGEGT come from the germline V gene. The CDR3 loop is CASSYSTPAEQFF. The CDR3 region has the DNA TGTGCCAGCAGTTACTCGACTCCAGCGGAGCAGTTCTTC.

The genes are TRBV6-2 or TRBV6-3 and TRBJ2-3; D remains ambiguous. CDR1 and CDR2 from the germline V gene are MNHEY and SVGEGT. This CDR3 is built from 13 residues. Trimming stripped 6 bases from V and 2 bases from J, with 9 bases between. CDR3 region: CASSRDTTDTQYF. CDR3 bases: TGTGCCAGCAGCCGTGACACCACAGATACGCAGTATTTT.

The chain combines TRBV7-9 with TRBJ2-3, with TRBD2 identical over 7 bases. The CDR3 extends over 17 amino acids. Germline CDR1 reads SEHNR; CDR2 reads FQNEAQ (reference sequence). The J segment lost 0 bases and the V segment lost 5 bases, leaving 11 bases of the junction unmatched. The CDR3 DNA reads TGTGCCAGCAGCGAAGAAGACGGGAGGCTTAGCACAGATACGCAGTATTTT. The encoded protein is CASSEEDGRLSTDTQYF.

The chain has TRBV7-3 and TRBJ2-3; perhaps TRBD1 as D (5 bases). The CDR3 spans 14 residues. The germline gives CDR1 SGHTA, CDR2 FQGTGA. Trimming stripped 5 bases from V and 0 bases from J, with 9 bases between. Written as DNA, the CDR3 is TGTGCCAGCAGCCCAGGGATTAGCACAGATACGCAGTATTTT. Translating it yields CASSPGISTDTQYF.

The rearrangement uses TRBV7-9 and TRBJ1-4; the match to TRBD1 covers 7 bases. The V and J ends lost 5 bases and 5 bases, in that order; junction bases with no gene match: 8. There are 15 residues in the CDR3. The germline V gene has CDR1 SEHNR and CDR2 FQNEAQ (reference sequence). The CDR3 nucleotides are TGTGCCAGCAGCCCTGGGACAGCTCGAAATGAAAAACTGTTTTTT. It encodes CASSPGTARNEKLFF.

This chain uses TRBV4-1 with TRBJ2-1; TRBD2 agrees at 13 bases. Germline trimming cut 4 bases from V and 8 bases from J; bases unmatched to any gene: 8. The germline V gene has CDR1 MGHRA and CDR2 YSYEKL. The CDR3 spans 16 residues. The CDR3 DNA follows: TGCGCCAGCAGCCTATCCGGGACTAGCGGGATCTATGAGCAGTTCTTC. Amino acids: CASSLSGTSGIYEQFF.

The CDR3 nucleotides read TGTGCCAGCAGCCACGAACTAGCGCGGGAGTACCCTAAGCAGTTCTTC. Translating it yields CASSHELAREYPKQFF. The rearrangement links TRBV14 to TRBJ2-1; TRBD2 aligns across 7 bases. Germline V lookup: CDR1 SGHDN, CDR2 FVKESK. V trimming: 3 bases; J trimming: 11 bases; junction bases outside the gene matches: 16. This CDR3 is 16 amino acids long.

J is TRBJ1-5 and V is TRBV18, with 8 bases identical to TRBD1. The germline gives CDR1 KGHSH, CDR2 LQKENI. J lost 4 bases, V lost 3 bases, and 2 bases had no gene match. This CDR3 is 14 amino acids long. The CDR3 region has the DNA TGTGCCAGCTCACCGGACAGGGAAAATCAGCCCCAGCATTTT. Its protein product is CASSPDRENQPQHF.

The gene calls are TRBV11-2 and TRBJ2-1, with 9 bases that match TRBD2. This CDR3 spans 18 amino acids. Looked up from germline, CDR1 is SGHAT and CDR2 is FQNNGV. The trim removed 2 bases at V and 2 bases at J, leaving 10 bases unmatched. The CDR3 coding sequence is TGTGCCAGCAGCTTAAGTTCTGCGGGGGGGGGAGCCTACAATGAGCAGTTCTTC. Its translation: CASSLSSAGGGAYNEQFF.

The V and J genes are TRBV6-5 and TRBJ2-1, with TRBD1 matching 8 bases. The CDR3 contains 15 residues. The trim removed 0 bases at V and 7 bases at J, leaving 5 bases unmatched. The germline V gene has CDR1 MNHEY and CDR2 SVGAGI. The CDR3: CASSYSRTGMNEQFF. In DNA, the CDR3 is TGTGCCAGCAGTTACTCACGGACAGGGATGAATGAGCAGTTCTTC.

This chain connects TRBV29-1 to TRBJ2-7, with D possibly matching TRBD1 (5 bases). V lost 3 bases and J lost 4, with 16 bases in between. Germline CDR1 SQVTM, CDR2 ANQGSEA. The CDR3 has 14 residues. CDR3 residues: CSVDCAGNKYEQYF. CDR3 DNA: TGCAGCGTTGATTGCGCAGGGAACAAGTACGAGCAGTACTTC.

DNA of the CDR3: TGTGCCAGCAGCGGAAACCACAGGGGGAACTATGGCTACACCTTC. This encodes CASSGNHRGNYGYTF. V is TRBV12-1 and J is TRBJ1-2; the table names TRBD1, a call not compared with the DNA. TRBV12-1 is described as a pseudogene. The CDR3 sequence is 15 residues long.

The chain has TRBV11-3 and TRBJ2-7; possible D gene TRBD2, 6 bases. Germline loops: CDR1 SGHNT, CDR2 YENEEA. Trimming removed 1 base from V and 6 bases from J, with 13 bases in between. The CDR3 length is 14 residues. The CDR3: CASSLVGRLGEQYF. CDR3 in DNA: TGTGCCAGCAGCTTAGTCGGGAGACTCGGCGAGCAGTACTTC.

The sample holds one count of this clone. The chain employs TRBV5-1 and TRBJ1-2; no clear D gene. The CDR3 consists of 13 residues. Germline V gene lookup returns CDR1 SGHRS and CDR2 YFSETQ. V lost 0 bases and J lost 3, with 6 bases in between. The CDR3: CASSLVTDYGYTF. CDR3 coding DNA: TGCGCCAGCAGCTTGGTCACGGACTATGGCTACACCTTC.

CDR3 in amino acids: CASSLAGTGGAEKLFF. In nucleotides, the CDR3 is TGCGCCAGCAGCTTGGCCGGGACAGGGGGTGCTGAAAAACTGTTTTTT. This chain connects TRBV5-1 to TRBJ1-4; 11 nucleotides align to TRBD1. The V gene end was trimmed by 0 bases and the J gene end by 7 bases; junction bases not matched to a gene: 5. Per the germline V gene, CDR1 is SGHRS and CDR2 is YFSETQ. The CDR3 totals 16 residues.

The chain couples TRBV27 to TRBJ1-1; D might be TRBD1 (6 bases). The CDR3 length is 16 residues. In germline, CDR1 is MNHEY, CDR2 SMNVEV (reference sequence). The V end lost 6 bases, the J end lost 4 bases, and 21 bases lay between the germline ends. The CDR3 loop is CASSRKTPGGGTEAFF. The CDR3 region has the DNA TGTGCCAGCAGCCGCAAAACCCCGGGAGGGGGCACTGAAGCTTTCTTT.

This chain uses TRBV2 with TRBJ2-7, with TRBD1 matching 7 bases. The CDR3 runs to 14 residues. The V segment lost 6 bases and the J segment 2 bases; nucleotides outside the gene matches: 7. Germline V CDR1 and CDR2: SNHLY, FYNNEI. The CDR3 region is CASSPLRGTYEQYF. CDR3 DNA: TGTGCCAGCAGCCCCCTCAGGGGGACCTACGAGCAGTACTTC.

This sequence joins TRBV18 and TRBJ1-2; weak D call: TRBD1 (5 bases). V was cut by 3 bases and J by 6 bases, with 26 bases left in between. This CDR3 region has 18 residues. In germline, CDR1 is KGHSH, CDR2 LQKENI. CDR3 DNA: TGTGCCAGCTCACCCAGTCGGCTCGCCCCGACATCGGGGGATGGCTACACCTTC. Translating gives CASSPSRLAPTSGDGYTF. Full variable domain (outside the CDR3, taken from reference TRBV18 and TRBJ1-2): NAGVMQNPRHLVRRRGQEARLRCSPMKGHSHVYWYRQLPEEGLKFMVYLQKENIIDESGMPKERFSAEFPKEGPSILRIQQVVRGDSAAYFCASSPSRLAPTSGDGYTFGSGTRLTVV.

The chain recombines TRBV7-9 with TRBJ1-4, with TRBD1 matching over 8 bases. J gave up 0 bases and V 7 bases, and 7 bases lay outside the gene matches. Per germline, CDR1 SEHNR and CDR2 FQNEAQ (reference sequence). This CDR3 is 16 amino acids long. CDR3 DNA sequence: TGTGCCAGCATCGAAACAGGGGGTGCAACTAATGAAAAACTGTTTTTT. Protein sequence: CASIETGGATNEKLFF. Full variable domain (outside the CDR3, taken from reference TRBV7-9 and TRBJ1-4): DTGVSQNPRHKITKRGQNVTFRCDPISEHNRLYWYRQTLGQGPEFLTYFQNEAQLEKSRLLSDRFSAERPKGSFSTLEIQRTEQGDSAMYLCASIETGGATNEKLFFGSGTQLSVL.

The chain recombines TRBV7-3 with TRBJ2-2, with 10 bases aligning to TRBD2. The germline V gene encodes CDR1 SGHTA and CDR2 FQGTGA. The CDR3 has 15 residues. Unmatched junction bases numbered 4, after V lost 4 bases and J lost 5 bases. The CDR3 nucleotides are TGTGCCAGCAGCTCGGGACTAGCGTATACCGGGGAGCTGTTTTTT. Translation gives CASSSGLAYTGELFF.

The chain joins TRBV12-5 to TRBJ2-1; D is perhaps TRBD2 (6 bases). The CDR3 is made up of 15 amino acids. CDR1 LGHNT and CDR2 FRNRAP come from the germline V gene. Trimming removed 4 bases at V and 8 bases at J, with 18 bases between. The CDR3: CASGSSTGGVYEQFF. The CDR3 DNA follows: TGTGCTAGTGGTTCCTCCACGGGCGGGGTCTATGAGCAGTTCTTC. Full variable domain (outside the CDR3, taken from reference TRBV12-5 and TRBJ2-1): DARVTQTPRHKVTEMGQEVTMRCQPILGHNTVFWYRQTMMQGLELLAYFRNRAPLDDSGMPKDRFSAEMPDATLATLKIQPSEPRDSAVYFCASGSSTGGVYEQFFGPGTRLTVL.